The 28 T cell receptor beta chains below all came from one sample that was sequenced in a study of T cell responses to AZD1222 COVID-19 vaccine. The protocol was immunoSEQ multiplex PCR, while the TCRdb copy is restricted to in-frame clones and leaves out a portion. The profile covers about 100,000 clones, with roughly 92% appearing a single time and approximately 9% taken by the ten largest. The sequencing used peripheral blood, collected 28 days after the second AZD1222 dose. Source of these receptors: an adult who received the AZD1222 COVID-19 vaccine.

The gene calls are TRBV29-1 and TRBJ2-5; no firm D call. This CDR3 has 14 amino acids. Trimming shortened V by 7 bases and J by 1 base, and 16 bases separated the two germline ends. Germline CDR1 SQVTM, CDR2 ANQGSEA. CDR3 in amino acids: CSAPDGVAQETQYF. CDR3 in DNA: TGCAGCGCCCCAGACGGAGTCGCCCAAGAGACCCAGTACTTC.

This rearrangement joins TRBV19 to TRBJ1-4; 8 bases match TRBD1. Germline V gene lookup returns CDR1 LNHDA and CDR2 SQIVND (reference sequence). J was trimmed by 8 bases and V by 5 bases; bases with no gene match: 10. The CDR3 covers 15 residues. The CDR3, as DNA: TGTGCCAGTAGTCCGGGGGACAGGAGGAGAGAAAAACTGTTTTTT. This gives the protein CASSPGDRRREKLFF.

The chain joins TRBV27 to TRBJ2-7; the D is unclear. This CDR3 has 13 residues. Trimming took off 0 bases at V and 6 bases at J, with 9 bases between the two ends. The V gene's germline CDR1 is MNHEY and CDR2 SMNVEV (reference sequence). CDR3 sequence (DNA): TGTGCCAGCAGTTTATCGGGCTTCGCCGAGCAGTACTTC. Protein sequence: CASSLSGFAEQYF.

The J gene is TRBJ1-3, the V gene TRBV5-4; D gene unclear. This CDR3 contains 16 residues. Germline CDR1 SGHNT, CDR2 YYREEE (reference sequence). V lost 0 bases, J lost 2 bases, and 12 bases lay in between. CDR3 sequence reads: CASSLVPGSPGNTIYF. The CDR3 DNA reads as TGTGCCAGCAGCTTGGTTCCAGGTTCCCCTGGAAACACCATATATTTT.

The chain employs TRBV10-3 and TRBJ2-1, with 7 bases aligning to TRBD2. V shed 6 bases, J shed 0 bases, and the junction held 5 bases outside the gene matches. This CDR3 is 15 amino acids long. CDR1 is ENHRY, CDR2 SYGVKD, per germline. In DNA, the CDR3 is TGTGCCATCAGGGAGGGCGGGAGCTCCTACAATGAGCAGTTCTTC. Residues: CAIREGGSSYNEQFF.

V gene TRBV28 combines with J gene TRBJ1-2, with a tentative D call TRBD1 (5 bases). Germline V gene data show CDR1 as MDHEN and CDR2 as SYDVKM. Deletions cut 2 bases from V and 2 bases from J, with 6 bases between. The CDR3 length is 13 residues. CDR3 sequence reads: CASSLRTNYGYTF. The CDR3 bases are TGTGCCAGCAGTTTAAGGACAAACTATGGCTACACCTTC.

J is TRBJ1-4 and V is TRBV6-5; 8 nucleotides match TRBD1. Trimming removed 5 bases from V and 5 bases from J; junction bases left unmatched: 4. Germline-derived CDR1 and CDR2 are MNHEY and SVGAGI. The CDR3 has 14 residues. The CDR3 is CASSKTGENEKLFF. CDR3 nucleotide sequence: TGTGCCAGCAGTAAGACAGGGGAGAATGAAAAACTGTTTTTT.

With regard to this clone: Other DNA sequences in this sample translate to the same CDR3. The chain employs TRBV19 and TRBJ1-5; no definite D call. The germline CDR1 and CDR2 sequences are LNHDA and SQIVND (reference sequence). The V and J ends lost 2 bases and 1 base respectively, with 3 bases between them. This CDR3 spans 13 amino acids. The CDR3 DNA reads TGTGCCAGTAGTATATCCAGCAATCAGCCCCAGCATTTT. Translating it yields CASSISSNQPQHF.

J is TRBJ1-2 and V is TRBV28; D gene uncertain. V lost 6 bases and J 8 bases, leaving 16 bases between the germline ends. The CDR3 sequence is 13 residues long. Germline loops: CDR1 MDHEN, CDR2 SYDVKM. CDR3 in amino acids: CASSPPPTIGYTF. The DNA for the CDR3 is TGTGCCAGCAGCCCACCCCCTACTATCGGCTACACCTTC.

V usage is TRBV19 and J usage is TRBJ2-7; the match to TRBD2 covers 7 bases. Germline V lookup: CDR1 LNHDA, CDR2 SQIVND (reference sequence). The CDR3 covers 14 residues. The V gene end was trimmed by 3 bases and the J gene end by 2 bases; junction bases not matched to a gene: 4. CDR3 nucleotide sequence: TGTGCCAGTAGTATTGGAGCGGGGCCCTACGAGCAGTACTTC. Translating gives CASSIGAGPYEQYF.

J is TRBJ2-3 and V is TRBV6-5; 8 bases align to TRBD1. Germline CDR1 and CDR2: MNHEY and SVGAGI. J was trimmed by 2 bases and V by 2 bases; bases with no gene match: 3. This CDR3 spans 15 amino acids. CDR3 amino acids: CASSYRGQATDTQYF. In DNA, the CDR3 is TGTGCCAGCAGTTACCGGGGACAGGCCACAGATACGCAGTATTTT.

CDR3 in amino acids: CATSTDRAGDTQYF. CDR3 DNA: TGTGCCACCAGCACAGACAGGGCCGGAGATACGCAGTATTTT. V is TRBV15 and J is TRBJ2-3; 7 positions agree with TRBD1. The CDR3 contains 14 residues. V lost 4 bases to trimming and J lost 5 bases; unmatched junction nucleotides: 6. Per germline, CDR1 LNHNV and CDR2 YYDKDF (reference sequence).

J is TRBJ2-7 and V is TRBV28; 7 positions match TRBD2. V shed 10 bases and J 2 bases; nucleotides not matched to a gene: 14. The CDR3 spans 15 residues. Germline values: CDR1 MDHEN, CDR2 SYDVKM. As DNA, the CDR3 is TGTGCCACCAGCGGGGATGGGTTGGCCGCCTACGAGCAGTACTTC. Its protein product is CATSGDGLAAYEQYF.

This chain links TRBV7-2 with TRBJ2-3; 8 bases match TRBD2. V shed 5 bases, J shed 6 bases, and the junction held 10 bases outside the gene matches. The CDR3 contains 15 residues. Germline values: CDR1 SGHTA, CDR2 FQGNSA. The CDR3 reads CASSVSGGSADTQYF. CDR3 coding DNA: TGTGCCAGCAGCGTGAGCGGGGGCAGTGCGGATACGCAGTATTTT.

This chain connects TRBV29-1 to TRBJ1-1, with D perhaps TRBD1 (6 bases). The germline V gene has CDR1 SQVTM and CDR2 ANQGSEA. The CDR3 is 14 residues long. V was clipped by 1 base and J by 3 bases, with 12 bases between them. As DNA, the CDR3 is TGCAGCGTTGAAGCCGGGGGCGATTACACTGAAGCTTTCTTT. Translating it yields CSVEAGGDYTEAFF.

This chain links TRBV3-1 (or the pseudogene TRBV3-2) with TRBJ2-7, with 8 bases identical to TRBD1. The CDR3 length is 14 residues. Germline assignment: CDR1 LGHDT and CDR2 YNNKEL (reference sequence). V lost 5 bases and J lost 0; bases outside the gene matches: 3. CDR3 amino acids: CASSYGQGSYEQYF. CDR3 nucleotides: TGTGCCAGCAGCTACGGACAGGGCTCCTACGAGCAGTACTTC.

The chain carries TRBV19 and TRBJ2-2, with TRBD1 matching 7 bases. This CDR3 comprises 16 residues. The germline V gene encodes CDR1 LNHDA and CDR2 SQIVND (reference sequence). The trim removed 5 bases at V and 1 base at J, leaving 7 bases unmatched. CDR3 sequence (DNA): TGTGCCAGTAGTTCCCGACAGGGCGGGAACACCGGGGAGCTGTTTTTT. It codes for CASSSRQGGNTGELFF.

This chain links TRBV24-1 with TRBJ2-1; D is uncertain. The CDR3 runs to 13 residues. V was pared by 8 bases and J by 6 bases, with 13 bases between. CDR1 KGHDR and CDR2 SFDVKD come from the germline V gene. The CDR3 DNA follows: TGTGCCACCAAGCAGGCGACGACCAATGAGCAGTTCTTC. It encodes CATKQATTNEQFF.

The chain links TRBV18 to TRBJ1-2; D might be TRBD1 (6 bases). Germline V gives CDR1 KGHSH, CDR2 LQKENI. The CDR3 has 14 residues. Trimming shortened V by 6 bases and J by 7 bases, and 18 bases separated the two germline ends. CDR3 region: CASSRQGLRGGYTF. In nucleotides, the CDR3 is TGTGCCAGCTCCCGTCAGGGGCTAAGGGGTGGCTACACCTTC.

This rearrangement joins TRBV19 to TRBJ1-6; 7 bases are a match to TRBD1. CDR3 size: 16 residues. CDR1 is LNHDA and CDR2 is SQIVND in the germline V gene (reference sequence). Trimming took 7 bases from V and 0 from J; bases not matched to a gene: 6. CDR3 bases: TGTGCCAGTATGACGACAGGGAGCTCCTATAATTCACCCCTCCACTTT. Translation: CASMTTGSSYNSPLHF.

This clone was seen a single time. The V and J genes are TRBV10-2 and TRBJ1-4, with 12 bases lining up with TRBD1. The germline CDR1 and CDR2 sequences are WSHSY and SAAADI. The CDR3 loop spans 15 amino acids. V lost 6 bases to trimming and J lost 8 bases; unmatched junction nucleotides: 7. CDR3 coding DNA: TGCGCCAGCAGCCAGGGACAGGGGGCAGGAGAAAAACTGTTTTTT. Translated, it gives CASSQGQGAGEKLFF.

The V gene is TRBV28, the J gene TRBJ1-5; D is unresolved. Germline CDR1 is MDHEN and CDR2 is SYDVKM. Trimming took off 8 bases at V and 6 bases at J, with 11 bases between the two ends. This CDR3 is built from 12 residues. The CDR3, as DNA: TGTGCCAGCTGGAGCTTCGGTCAGCCCCAGCATTTT. It codes for CASWSFGQPQHF.

The chain is built from TRBV19 and TRBJ2-7; 7 bases fit TRBD1. J lost 3 bases, V lost 5 bases, and 16 bases had no gene match. The CDR3 has 17 residues. From germline, CDR1 is LNHDA and CDR2 SQIVND (reference sequence). CDR3 nucleotide sequence: TGTGCCAGTAGTCTCAACTTCAGGGATAGGACAGGCTACGAGCAGTACTTC. Residues: CASSLNFRDRTGYEQYF.

This clone was picked up one time. The chain has TRBV6-1 and TRBJ1-4; tentatively, D is TRBD1 (5 bases). V lost 2 bases and J 4 bases, leaving 11 bases between the germline ends. This CDR3 has 15 residues. Germline V gene lookup returns CDR1 MNHNS and CDR2 SASEGT. The chain's CDR3 is CASSESGRGNEKLFF. CDR3 coding DNA: TGTGCCAGCAGTGAATCGGGGCGGGGTAATGAAAAACTGTTTTTT.

The chain is built from TRBV4-1 and TRBJ2-2, with D possibly matching TRBD1 (6 bases). V lost 1 base, J lost 2 bases, and 11 bases lay in between. Looked up from germline, CDR1 is MGHRA and CDR2 is YSYEKL. The CDR3 is made up of 16 amino acids. The CDR3 spells CASSQVQGTNTGELFF. The CDR3 DNA reads as TGCGCCAGCAGCCAAGTTCAGGGGACCAACACCGGGGAGCTGTTTTTT.

The chain has TRBV7-9 and TRBJ1-3; 7 nucleotides align to TRBD1. Germline V lookup: CDR1 SEHNR, CDR2 FQNEAQ (reference sequence). The CDR3 has 17 amino acids. Trimming cost V 3 bases and J 0 bases; bases outside gene matches: 8. In nucleotides, the CDR3 is TGTGCCAGCAGCTTGGGTCCGACAGGGAACTCTGGAAACACCATATATTTT. It specifies CASSLGPTGNSGNTIYF.

The chain is built from TRBV28 and TRBJ1-5; D is possibly TRBD1 (5 bases). Germline values: CDR1 MDHEN, CDR2 SYDVKM. V was trimmed by 10 bases and J by 2 bases, leaving 15 bases between them. The CDR3 has 14 amino acids. CDR3 sequence (DNA): TGTGCCACCCTCGGGGGTCAGGGCAATCAGCCCCAGCATTTT. Translating it yields CATLGGQGNQPQHF.

About this clone: Other DNA sequences in the same sample also yield this CDR3. This chain connects TRBV5-1 to TRBJ2-3; D not resolved. Germline V CDR1 and CDR2: SGHRS, YFSETQ. V was pared by 0 bases and J by 1 base, with 3 bases between. This CDR3 region has 13 residues. CDR3 DNA: TGCGCCAGCAGCTTGGGCGGCACAGATACGCAGTATTTT. This gives the protein CASSLGGTDTQYF.